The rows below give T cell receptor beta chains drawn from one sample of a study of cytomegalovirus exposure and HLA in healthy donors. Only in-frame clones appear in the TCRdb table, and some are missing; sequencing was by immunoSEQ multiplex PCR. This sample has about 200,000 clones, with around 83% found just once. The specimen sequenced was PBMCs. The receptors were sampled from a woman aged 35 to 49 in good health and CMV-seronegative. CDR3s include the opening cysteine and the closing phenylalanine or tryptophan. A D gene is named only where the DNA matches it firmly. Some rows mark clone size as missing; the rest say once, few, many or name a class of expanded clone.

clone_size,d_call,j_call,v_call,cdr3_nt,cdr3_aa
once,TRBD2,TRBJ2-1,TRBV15,TGTGCCACCAGCAGAGGACTAGCGGGACGGTACAATGAGCAGTTCTTC,CATSRGLAGRYNEQFF
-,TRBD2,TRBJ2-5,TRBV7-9,TGTGCCAGCAGCTTAGGCCTAGCGGGAGGCGGGCCAGAGACCCAGTACTTC,CASSLGLAGGGPETQYF
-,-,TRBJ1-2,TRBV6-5,TGTGCCAGCAGTTACTCCGCAGGGAACTATGGCTACACCTTC,CASSYSAGNYGYTF
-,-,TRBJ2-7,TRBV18,TGTGCCAGCTCGCCCGGAACTAGCTTTCTCTACGAGCAGTACTTC,CASSPGTSFLYEQYF
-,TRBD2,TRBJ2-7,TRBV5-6,TGTGCCAGCAGCCTTCGGACTAGCGGGAAGTACGAGCAGTACTTC,CASSLRTSGKYEQYF
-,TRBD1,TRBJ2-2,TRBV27,TGTGCCAGCAGCGACAGGGGAAACACCGGGGAGCTGTTTTTT,CASSDRGNTGELFF
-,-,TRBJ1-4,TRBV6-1,TGTGCCAGCAACGCGGTCCCGGAAGGTAGAAAACTGTTTTTT,CASNAVPEGRKLFF
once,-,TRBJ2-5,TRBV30,TGTGCCTGGAGGGGAGACTCTAGGGCCCAGTACTTC,CAWRGDSRAQYF
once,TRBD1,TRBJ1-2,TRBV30,TGTGCCTGGAGTGTAGCCGGGGACAGAACCTTC,CAWSVAGDRTF
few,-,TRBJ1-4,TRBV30,TGTGCCTGGAGTGGCGGTCAGAAACTGTTTTTT,CAWSGGQKLFF